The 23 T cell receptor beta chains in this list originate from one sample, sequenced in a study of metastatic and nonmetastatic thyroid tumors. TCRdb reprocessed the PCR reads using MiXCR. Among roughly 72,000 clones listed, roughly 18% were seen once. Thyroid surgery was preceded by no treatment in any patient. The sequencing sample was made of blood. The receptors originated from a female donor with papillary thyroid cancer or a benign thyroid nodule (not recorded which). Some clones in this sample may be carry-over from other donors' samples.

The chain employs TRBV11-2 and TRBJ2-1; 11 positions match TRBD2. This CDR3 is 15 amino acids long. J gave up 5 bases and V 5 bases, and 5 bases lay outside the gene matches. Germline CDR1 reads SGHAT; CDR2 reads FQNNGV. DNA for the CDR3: TGTGCCAGCAGCATGACTAGCGGGAAAGACAATGAGCAGTTCTTC. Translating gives CASSMTSGKDNEQFF.

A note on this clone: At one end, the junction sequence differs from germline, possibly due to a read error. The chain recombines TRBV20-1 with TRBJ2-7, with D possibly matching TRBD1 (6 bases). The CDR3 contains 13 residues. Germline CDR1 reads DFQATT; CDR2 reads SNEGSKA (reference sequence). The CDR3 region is CSARDRSTYEQYF. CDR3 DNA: TGCAGTGCGAGAGACAGGTCTACCTACGAGCAGTACTTC.

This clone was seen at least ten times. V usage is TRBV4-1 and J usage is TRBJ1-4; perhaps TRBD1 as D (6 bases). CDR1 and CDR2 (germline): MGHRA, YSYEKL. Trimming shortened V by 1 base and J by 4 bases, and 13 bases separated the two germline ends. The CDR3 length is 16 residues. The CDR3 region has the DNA TGCGCCAGCAGCCAAGGCCGGGGGCTCGTTAATGAAAAACTGTTTTTT. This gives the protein CASSQGRGLVNEKLFF.

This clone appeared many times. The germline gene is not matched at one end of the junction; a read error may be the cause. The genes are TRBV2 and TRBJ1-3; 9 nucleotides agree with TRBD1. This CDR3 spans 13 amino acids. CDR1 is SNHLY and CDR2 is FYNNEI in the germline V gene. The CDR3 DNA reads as TGTGCCAGCAGTGAATTAATGGACAGGGGCTCATTGTTT. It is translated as CASSELMDRGSLF.

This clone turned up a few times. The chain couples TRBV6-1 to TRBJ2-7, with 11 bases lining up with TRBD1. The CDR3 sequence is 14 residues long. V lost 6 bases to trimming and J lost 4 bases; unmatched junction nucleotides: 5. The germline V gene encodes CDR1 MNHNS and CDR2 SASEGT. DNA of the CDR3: TGTGCCAGCAGCCTAAGGGACAGGGGGTACGAGCAGTACTTC. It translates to CASSLRDRGYEQYF.

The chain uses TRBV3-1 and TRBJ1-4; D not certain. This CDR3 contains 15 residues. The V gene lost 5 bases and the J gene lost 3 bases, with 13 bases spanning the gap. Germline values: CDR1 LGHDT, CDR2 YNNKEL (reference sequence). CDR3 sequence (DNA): TGTGCCAGCAGCGGAGGACCGGGAGCTAATGAAAAACTGTTTTTT. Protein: CASSGGPGANEKLFF.

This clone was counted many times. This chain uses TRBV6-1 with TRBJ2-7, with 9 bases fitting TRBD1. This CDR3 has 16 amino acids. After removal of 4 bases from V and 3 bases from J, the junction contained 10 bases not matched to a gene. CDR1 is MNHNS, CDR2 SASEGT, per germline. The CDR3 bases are TGTGCCAGCAGTGGGTTTCCGGGACAGGGCCACTACGAGCAGTACTTC. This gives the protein CASSGFPGQGHYEQYF.

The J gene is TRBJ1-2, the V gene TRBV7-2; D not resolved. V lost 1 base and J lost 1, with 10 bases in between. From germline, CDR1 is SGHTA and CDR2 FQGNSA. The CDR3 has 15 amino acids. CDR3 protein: CASSLGGVGNYGYTF. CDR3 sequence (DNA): TGTGCCAGCAGCTTAGGGGGAGTGGGTAACTATGGCTACACCTTC.

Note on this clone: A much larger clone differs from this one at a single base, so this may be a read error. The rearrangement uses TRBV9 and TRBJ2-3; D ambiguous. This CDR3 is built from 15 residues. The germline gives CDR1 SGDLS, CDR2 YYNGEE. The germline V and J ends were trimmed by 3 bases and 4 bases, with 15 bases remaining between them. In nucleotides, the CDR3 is TGTGCCAGCAGCGCCTTTGGGTCTCTAGCAGATACGCAGTATTTT. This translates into CASSAFGSLADTQYF.

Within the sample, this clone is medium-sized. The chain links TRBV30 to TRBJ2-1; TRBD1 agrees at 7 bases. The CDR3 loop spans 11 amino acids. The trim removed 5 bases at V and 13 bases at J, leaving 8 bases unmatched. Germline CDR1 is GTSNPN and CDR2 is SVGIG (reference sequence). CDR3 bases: TGTGCCTGGGACCGACAGGGCCTCCAGTTCTTC. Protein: CAWDRQGLQFF. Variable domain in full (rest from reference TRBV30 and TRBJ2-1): SQTIHQWPATLVQPVGSPLSLECTVEGTSNPNLYWYRQAAGRGLQLLFYSVGIGQISSEVPQNLSASRPQDRQFILSSKKLLLSDSGFYLCAWDRQGLQFFGPGTRLTVL.

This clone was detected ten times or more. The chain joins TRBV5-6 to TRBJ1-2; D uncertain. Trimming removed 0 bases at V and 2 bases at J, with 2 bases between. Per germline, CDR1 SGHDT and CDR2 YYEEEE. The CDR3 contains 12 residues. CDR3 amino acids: CASSLGNYGYTF. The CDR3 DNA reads TGTGCCAGCAGCTTGGGCAACTATGGCTACACCTTC.

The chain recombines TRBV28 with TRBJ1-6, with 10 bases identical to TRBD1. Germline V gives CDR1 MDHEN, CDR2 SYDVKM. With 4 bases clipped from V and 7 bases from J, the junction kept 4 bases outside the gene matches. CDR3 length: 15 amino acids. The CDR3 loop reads CASSSPGQGNSPLHF. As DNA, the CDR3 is TGTGCCAGCAGTTCTCCGGGACAGGGGAATTCACCCCTCCACTTT.

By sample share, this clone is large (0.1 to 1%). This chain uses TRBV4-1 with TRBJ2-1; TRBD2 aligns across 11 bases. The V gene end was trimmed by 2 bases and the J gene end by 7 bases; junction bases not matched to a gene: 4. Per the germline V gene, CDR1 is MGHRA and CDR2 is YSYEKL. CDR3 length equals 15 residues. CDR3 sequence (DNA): TGCGCCAGCAGCCAACTAGCGGGGGGCCAGAATGAGCAGTTCTTC. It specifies CASSQLAGGQNEQFF.

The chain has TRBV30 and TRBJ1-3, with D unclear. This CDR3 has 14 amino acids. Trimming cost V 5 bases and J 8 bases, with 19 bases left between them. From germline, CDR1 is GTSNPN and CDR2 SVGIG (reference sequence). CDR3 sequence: CAWRWSVWGDTIYF. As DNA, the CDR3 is TGTGCCTGGCGATGGTCGGTGTGGGGAGACACCATATATTTT.

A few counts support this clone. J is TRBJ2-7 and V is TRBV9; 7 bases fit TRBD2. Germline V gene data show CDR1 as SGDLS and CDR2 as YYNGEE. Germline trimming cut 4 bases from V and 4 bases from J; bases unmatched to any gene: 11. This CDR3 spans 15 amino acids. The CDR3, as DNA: TGTGCCAGCAGCCCCAGAGCGGGGATGGGGTACGAGCAGTACTTC. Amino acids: CASSPRAGMGYEQYF.

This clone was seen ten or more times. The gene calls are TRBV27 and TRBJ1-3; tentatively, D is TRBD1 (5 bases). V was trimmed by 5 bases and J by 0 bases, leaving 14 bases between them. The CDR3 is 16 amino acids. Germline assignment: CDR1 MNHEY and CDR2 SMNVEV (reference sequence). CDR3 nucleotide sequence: TGTGCCAGCAGTCCCTCGGACAAGAACTCTGGAAACACCATATATTTT. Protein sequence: CASSPSDKNSGNTIYF.

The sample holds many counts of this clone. The CDR3 reads CAWSIGGRGGYTF. The CDR3 nucleotides read TGTGCCTGGAGTATCGGGGGTAGGGGTGGCTACACCTTC. The chain recombines TRBV30 with TRBJ1-2; weak D call: TRBD1 (5 bases). With 2 bases removed from V and 7 bases from J, the gap between germline ends came to 14 bases. The CDR3 has 13 residues. In germline, CDR1 is GTSNPN, CDR2 SVGIG (reference sequence). The full variable domain, rest sourced from reference TRBV30 and TRBJ1-2, is SQTIHQWPATLVQPVGSPLSLECTVEGTSNPNLYWYRQAAGRGLQLLFYSVGIGQISSEVPQNLSASRPQDRQFILSSKKLLLSDSGFYLCAWSIGGRGGYTFGSGTRLTVV.

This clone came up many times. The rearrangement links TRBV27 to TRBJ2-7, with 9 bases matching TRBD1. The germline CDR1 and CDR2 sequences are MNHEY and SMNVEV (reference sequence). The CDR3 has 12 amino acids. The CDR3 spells CASSTTGQGFVV. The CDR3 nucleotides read TGTGCCAGCTCCACAACGGGACAGGGTTTTGTAGTC.

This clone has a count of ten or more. The CDR3 here is CASSLGERTEAFF. The CDR3 coding sequence is TGTGCCAGCAGCTTAGGAGAGAGGACTGAAGCTTTCTTT. The rearrangement joins TRBV7-2 to TRBJ1-1, with no clear D. The CDR3 totals 13 residues. The V end was cut by 1 base, the J end by 5 bases, with 8 bases between. Germline V gene sequence: CDR1 SGHTA, CDR2 FQGNSA.

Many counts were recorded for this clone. CDR3 bases: TGTGCCAGCAGAGACCGAAACACAGGTGAAAAACTGTTTTTT. This gives the protein CASRDRNTGEKLFF. This sequence joins TRBV12-3 or TRBV12-4 and TRBJ1-4, with D perhaps TRBD1 (5 bases). V lost 6 bases, J lost 7 bases, and 15 bases lay in between. This CDR3 is 14 amino acids long.

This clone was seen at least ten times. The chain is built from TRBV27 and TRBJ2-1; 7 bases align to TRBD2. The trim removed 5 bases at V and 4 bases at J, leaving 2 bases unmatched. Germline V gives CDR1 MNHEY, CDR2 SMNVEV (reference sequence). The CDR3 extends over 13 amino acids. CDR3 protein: CASSLAVYNEQFF. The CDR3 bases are TGTGCCAGCAGTCTAGCGGTTTACAATGAGCAGTTCTTC.

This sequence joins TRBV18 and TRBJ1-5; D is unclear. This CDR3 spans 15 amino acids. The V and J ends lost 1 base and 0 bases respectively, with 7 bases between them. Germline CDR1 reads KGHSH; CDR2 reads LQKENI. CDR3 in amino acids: CASSPLGDSNQPQHF. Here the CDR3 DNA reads TGTGCCAGCTCACCACTCGGGGATAGCAATCAGCCCCAGCATTTT.

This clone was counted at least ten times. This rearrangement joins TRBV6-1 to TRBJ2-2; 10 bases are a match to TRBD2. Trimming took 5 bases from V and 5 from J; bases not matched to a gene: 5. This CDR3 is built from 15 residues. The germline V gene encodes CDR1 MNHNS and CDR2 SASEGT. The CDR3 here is CASSRSGRRTGELFF. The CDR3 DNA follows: TGTGCCAGCAGTCGTAGCGGGAGGAGGACCGGGGAGCTGTTTTTT.